This T cell receptor beta chain was captured in a study of low-dose radiotherapy and immunotherapy resistance in tumors. Study summary: Patients were treated with intravenous nivolumab at 240 mg every two weeks and were also dosed with ipilimumab at 1 mg/kg every six weeks.

First-strand cDNA relied on TRAV- and TRBV-specific primers spanning alpha and beta chains. TCR amplification involved around 22 PCR cycles with a constant-region primer and V-primer adapter. TCRdb fed the reads into MiXCR, producing one record per CDR3 protein. The sample consists of around 33,000 distinct CDR3 sequences, 45% to 55% of them appearing once. The time point denotes: after trial treatment. The treatment is: LDRT plus nivolumab, ipilimumab, low-dose cyclophosphamide and aspirin (RACIN trial). At least ten counts were recorded for this clonotype. Germline CDR1 SQVTM, CDR2 ANQGSEA. CDR3 length: 12 amino acids. Trimming removed 4 bases from V and 3 bases from J, with 10 bases in between.

The source is a male donor with gallbladder cancer. The sequences come from PBMCs, collected after low-dose radiotherapy plus immunotherapy. The chain has TRBV29-1 and TRBJ2-7; D remains unclear. The CDR3 loop reads CSVVRVFYEQYF. DNA for the CDR3: TGCAGCGTTGTAAGGGTTTTCTACGAGCAGTACTTC.